The clone carrying this T cell receptor (beta chain) has at least ten counts. The data stem from a study of neurological immune-mediated disorders. The time point denotes: technical triplicate 2. TCRdb re-called the 5' RACE reads through MiXCR, storing one row per CDR3 protein. The profile shows about 59,000 distinct CDR3 sequences, around 24% of them singletons. Germline V gene sequence: CDR1 DFQATT, CDR2 SNEGSKA (reference sequence). The CDR3 has 16 amino acids. V shed 0 bases and J 9 bases; nucleotides not matched to a gene: 8. The source of this sequence is a man in his fifties or sixties with HTLV-1-associated myelopathy (HAM/TSP). The material sequenced was PBMCs. J is TRBJ2-1 and V is TRBV20-1; 13 nucleotides agree with TRBD2. The CDR3 DNA reads as TGCAGTGCTAGAGATTCAAGACTAGCGGGAGGAAGTGAGCAGTTCTTC. Its protein is CSARDSRLAGGSEQFF.